This T cell receptor beta chain was sequenced for a study of T cell responses to AZD1222 COVID-19 vaccine. On this clone: Its antigen is not known.

The method was immunoSEQ multiplex PCR; TCRdb's version includes in-frame clones alone and lacks a portion of them. The repertoire holds 130,000 or so clones, with around 94% as singletons. Notes on the study in general: White British people made up most donors, females outnumbered males, and clonal diversity was possibly underestimated. Dominant CD4 TCR responses targeted spike regions 160-218 and 743-854. Just five to seven people given AZD1222 tested seropositive at baseline.

The CDR3 has 16 amino acids. CDR1 LNHDA and CDR2 SQIVND come from the germline V gene (reference sequence). Trimming cost V 7 bases and J 0 bases, with 13 bases left between them. The source was peripheral blood, collected on day 0 of AZD1222 vaccination. The receptor's source is an adult in good health. This chain joins TRBV19 and TRBJ2-6; no firm D call. The CDR3 DNA reads TGTGCCAGTATGGCCAGATACCTCTCTGGGGCCAACGTCCTGACTTTC. Protein: CASMARYLSGANVLTF. The full variable domain, with the rest looked up from reference TRBV19 and TRBJ2-6, is DGGITQSPKYLFRKEGQNVTLSCEQNLNHDAMYWYRQDPGQGLRLIYYSQIVNDFQKGDIAEGYSVSREKKESFPLTVTSAQKNPTAFYLCASMARYLSGANVLTFGAGSRLTVL.